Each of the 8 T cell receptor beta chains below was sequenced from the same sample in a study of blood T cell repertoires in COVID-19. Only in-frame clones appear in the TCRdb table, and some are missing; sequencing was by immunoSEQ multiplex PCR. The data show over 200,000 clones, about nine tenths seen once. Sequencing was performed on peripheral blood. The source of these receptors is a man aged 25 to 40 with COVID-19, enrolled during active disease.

CDR3 protein: CASRQTSGGPTDTQYF. The CDR3 DNA sequence: TGTGCCAGCAGACAGACTAGCGGGGGACCCACAGATACGCAGTATTTT. The chain uses TRBV7-9 and TRBJ2-3, with 12 bases identical to TRBD2. V lost 6 bases to trimming and J lost 2 bases; unmatched junction nucleotides: 6. The CDR3 spans 16 residues. Germline loops: CDR1 SEHNR, CDR2 FQNEAQ (reference sequence).

The CDR3 loop is CASSFPGAGGPNEQYF. DNA for the CDR3: TGTGCCAGCAGTTTCCCCGGGGCGGGAGGGCCCAACGAGCAGTACTTC. The rearrangement uses TRBV27 and TRBJ2-7; 9 bases map to TRBD2. CDR3 length equals 16 residues. The V gene end was trimmed by 3 bases and the J gene end by 5 bases; junction bases not matched to a gene: 11. CDR1 is MNHEY, CDR2 SMNVEV, per germline (reference sequence).

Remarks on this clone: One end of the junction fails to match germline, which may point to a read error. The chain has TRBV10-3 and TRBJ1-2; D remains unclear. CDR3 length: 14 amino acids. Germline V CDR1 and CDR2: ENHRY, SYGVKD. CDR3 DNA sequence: TGTGCCATCAGTGAGTCCCGGGTTAACGGTGGCTACATCTTC. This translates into CAISESRVNGGYIF.

Written as DNA, the CDR3 is TGTGCCAGCAGCTGGGGACAGGGTAACTATGGCTACACCTTC. Protein: CASSWGQGNYGYTF. The rearrangement joins TRBV11-2 to TRBJ1-2, with TRBD1 matching 9 bases. Germline trimming cut 4 bases from V and 1 base from J; bases unmatched to any gene: 1. Germline CDR1 is SGHAT and CDR2 is FQNNGV. The CDR3 is 14 amino acids.

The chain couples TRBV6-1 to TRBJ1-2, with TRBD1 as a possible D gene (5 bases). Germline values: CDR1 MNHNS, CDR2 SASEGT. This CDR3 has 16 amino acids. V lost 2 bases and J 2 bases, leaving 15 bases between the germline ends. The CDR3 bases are TGTGCCAGCAGTGAATTTCATCTCCAGGGAAACTATGGCTACACCTTC. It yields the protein CASSEFHLQGNYGYTF.

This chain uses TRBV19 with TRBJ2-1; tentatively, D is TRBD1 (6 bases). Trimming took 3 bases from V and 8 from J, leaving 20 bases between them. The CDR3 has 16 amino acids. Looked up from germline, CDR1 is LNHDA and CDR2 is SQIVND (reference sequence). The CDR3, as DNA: TGTGCCAGTAGTATTCTCGGGCAGGGGCGCAGGGATGAGCAGTTCTTC. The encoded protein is CASSILGQGRRDEQFF.

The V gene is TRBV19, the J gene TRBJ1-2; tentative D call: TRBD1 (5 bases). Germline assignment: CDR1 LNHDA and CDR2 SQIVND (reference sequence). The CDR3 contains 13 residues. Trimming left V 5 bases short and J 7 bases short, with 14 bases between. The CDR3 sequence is CASSPGLTAGYTF. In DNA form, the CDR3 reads TGTGCCAGTAGTCCAGGGCTGACGGCTGGCTACACCTTC.

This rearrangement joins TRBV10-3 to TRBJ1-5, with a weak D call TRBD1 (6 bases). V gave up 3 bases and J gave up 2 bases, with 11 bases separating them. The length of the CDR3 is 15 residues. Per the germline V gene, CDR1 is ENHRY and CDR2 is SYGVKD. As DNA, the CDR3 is TGTGCCATCAGTGACTTGTCAGGGGGCAATCAGCCCCAGCATTTT. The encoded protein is CAISDLSGGNQPQHF.